The rows below give T cell receptor beta chains drawn from one sample of a study of early T cells in non-severe SARS-CoV-2 infection. TCRdb reprocessed the 5' RACE reads via MiXCR and lists one record per CDR3 protein. The table includes under 85,000 distinct CDR3 sequences, 12% detected once. The sequenced sample consisted of whole blood. All receptors come from an adult who was a healthcare worker with PCR-confirmed SARS-CoV-2 infection or an uninfected control (not recorded which). Both conserved end residues are part of each CDR3. D genes are given only for firm matches. The size field is filled for only some rows; it gives once, few, many or a size class.

d_call: NA
j_call: TRBJ1-3
v_call: TRBV7-9
clone_size: many
cdr3_nt: TGTGCCAGCAGCTTCTCCGGAAACACCATATATTTT
cdr3_aa: CASSFSGNTIYF

d_call: TRBD1
j_call: TRBJ1-3
v_call: TRBV3-1
clone_size: many
cdr3_nt: TGTGCCAGCAGCCAGGGACAGTCAAACTCTGGAAACACCATATATTTT
cdr3_aa: CASSQGQSNSGNTIYF

d_call: TRBD2
j_call: TRBJ2-3
v_call: TRBV20-1
clone_size: NA
cdr3_nt: TGCAGTGCTCCAAGTACTAGCGGGAGAACAGATACGCAGTATTTT
cdr3_aa: CSAPSTSGRTDTQYF

d_call: NA
j_call: TRBJ1-1
v_call: TRBV29-1
clone_size: NA
cdr3_nt: TGCAGCGCCCCAGCCAAAGGGACCACTGAAGCTTTCTTT
cdr3_aa: CSAPAKGTTEAFF

d_call: NA
j_call: TRBJ1-1
v_call: TRBV18
clone_size: NA
cdr3_nt: TGTGCCAGCTCACCCGACCAGAACACTGAAGCTTTCTTT
cdr3_aa: CASSPDQNTEAFF

d_call: NA
j_call: TRBJ2-3
v_call: TRBV29-1
clone_size: many
cdr3_nt: TGCAGCGCTGACCTTCTGTGGGCGGCAGATACGCAGTATTTT
cdr3_aa: CSADLLWAADTQYF

d_call: NA
j_call: TRBJ2-1
v_call: TRBV29-1
clone_size: many
cdr3_nt: TGCAGCGTTGACCCCAGGGGTAATGAGCAGTTCTTC
cdr3_aa: CSVDPRGNEQFF

d_call: NA
j_call: TRBJ2-2
v_call: TRBV5-1
clone_size: many
cdr3_nt: TGCGCCAGCAGCTTGGTTGGCAGTCACACCGGGGAGCTGTTTTTT
cdr3_aa: CASSLVGSHTGELFF

d_call: NA
j_call: TRBJ2-1
v_call: TRBV7-9
clone_size: many
cdr3_nt: TGTGCCAGCAGCTCCCTGGCCCTTGAGCAGTTCTTC
cdr3_aa: CASSSLALEQFF

d_call: TRBD1
j_call: TRBJ2-6
v_call: TRBV29-1
clone_size: many
cdr3_nt: TGCAGCGTTGCCTTGGGGACAGGGGGCTCTGGGGCCAACGTCCTGACTTTC
cdr3_aa: CSVALGTGGSGANVLTF

d_call: NA
j_call: TRBJ2-7
v_call: TRBV11-2
clone_size: few
cdr3_nt: TGTGCCAGCAGCTTTTTGGGGTCGTACGAGCAGTACTTC
cdr3_aa: CASSFLGSYEQYF

d_call: NA
j_call: TRBJ1-1
v_call: TRBV6-2/TRBV6-3
clone_size: many
cdr3_nt: TGTGCCAGCAGCAACAGGGTAGGCGGCACTGAAGCTTTCTTT
cdr3_aa: CASSNRVGGTEAFF

d_call: TRBD1
j_call: TRBJ2-7
v_call: TRBV29-1
clone_size: NA
cdr3_nt: TGCAGCGTTGACCGTGGACAGGGTCCCTACGAGCAGTACTTC
cdr3_aa: CSVDRGQGPYEQYF

d_call: NA
j_call: TRBJ1-4
v_call: TRBV25-1
clone_size: many
cdr3_nt: TGTGCCAGCAGTGAATTTTCCAAAACCCAGAATGAAAAACTGTTTTTT
cdr3_aa: CASSEFSKTQNEKLFF

d_call: NA
j_call: TRBJ2-7
v_call: TRBV11-3
clone_size: many
cdr3_nt: TGTGCCAGCAGCTTTCCCGGGACACTACCCTACGAGCAGTACTTC
cdr3_aa: CASSFPGTLPYEQYF

d_call: TRBD2
j_call: TRBJ2-1
v_call: TRBV7-2
clone_size: many
cdr3_nt: TGTGCCAGCAGCTTACGGCTAGCGGTATACTCCTCCTACAATGAGCAGTTCTTC
cdr3_aa: CASSLRLAVYSSYNEQFF

d_call: NA
j_call: TRBJ2-7
v_call: TRBV7-9
clone_size: many
cdr3_nt: TGTGCCAGCAGCTCCGCTGGGTACGAGCAGTACTTC
cdr3_aa: CASSSAGYEQYF

d_call: NA
j_call: TRBJ1-4
v_call: TRBV3-1
clone_size: many
cdr3_nt: TGTGCCAGCAGCCAAGCGGCCGGGCTTTATGAAAAACTGTTTTTT
cdr3_aa: CASSQAAGLYEKLFF

d_call: TRBD2
j_call: TRBJ2-1
v_call: TRBV7-2
clone_size: few
cdr3_nt: TGTGCCAGCAGCTCGCTAGCGGGAGTGCACAATGAGCAGTTCTTC
cdr3_aa: CASSSLAGVHNEQFF

d_call: TRBD1
j_call: TRBJ1-5
v_call: TRBV19
clone_size: few
cdr3_nt: TGTGCCAGGACAGGGGCGCCTCAGCCCCAGCATTTT
cdr3_aa: CARTGAPQPQHF

d_call: NA
j_call: TRBJ1-1
v_call: TRBV10-3
clone_size: few
cdr3_nt: TGTGCCATCAGTGGAAACTATGACGGGAACACTGAAGCTTTCTTT
cdr3_aa: CAISGNYDGNTEAFF

d_call: TRBD1
j_call: TRBJ2-1
v_call: TRBV19
clone_size: few
cdr3_nt: TGTGCCAGTAGGGGGACAGGGGTCCACAATGAGCAGTTCTTC
cdr3_aa: CASRGTGVHNEQFF

d_call: TRBD1
j_call: TRBJ2-3
v_call: TRBV7-9
clone_size: few
cdr3_nt: TGTGCCAGCAGCACAGGACAGGGGAGCTCAGATACGCAGTATTTT
cdr3_aa: CASSTGQGSSDTQYF

d_call: NA
j_call: TRBJ2-2
v_call: TRBV6-5
clone_size: few
cdr3_nt: TGTGCCAGCACTACTGGGGGTTTGAACACCAGGGAGCTGTTTTTT
cdr3_aa: CASTTGGLNTRELFF

d_call: NA
j_call: TRBJ2-1
v_call: TRBV28
clone_size: NA
cdr3_nt: TGTGCCAGCAGACTCCAGGGGGGCGTTGAGCAGTTCTTC
cdr3_aa: CASRLQGGVEQFF

d_call: NA
j_call: TRBJ2-4
v_call: TRBV5-1
clone_size: few
cdr3_nt: TGCGCCAGCAGCTTGTGGCTTCCCTCTGGGGGCATTCAGTACTTC
cdr3_aa: CASSLWLPSGGIQYF

d_call: NA
j_call: TRBJ2-3
v_call: TRBV10-2
clone_size: NA
cdr3_nt: TGCGCCAGCAGTGGGGGTTTTCGAGGCACAGATACGCAGTATTTT
cdr3_aa: CASSGGFRGTDTQYF

d_call: TRBD1
j_call: TRBJ2-7
v_call: TRBV27
clone_size: many
cdr3_nt: TGTGCCAGCAGTCGTCCCGGGACAGGGTCAGAGCAGTACTTC
cdr3_aa: CASSRPGTGSEQYF

d_call: NA
j_call: TRBJ1-3
v_call: TRBV12-3/TRBV12-4
clone_size: many
cdr3_nt: TGTGCCAGCAGTTCCGGAAACACCATATATTTT
cdr3_aa: CASSSGNTIYF

d_call: NA
j_call: TRBJ1-1
v_call: TRBV3-1
clone_size: many
cdr3_nt: TGTGCCAGCAGCCAAGAAGGGCTCCATTATACTGAAGCTTTCTTT
cdr3_aa: CASSQEGLHYTEAFF

d_call: NA
j_call: TRBJ2-2
v_call: TRBV11-2
clone_size: NA
cdr3_nt: TGTGCCAGCAGCTTAACCCCAGGACGGTGGGGCACCGGGGAGCTGTTTTTT
cdr3_aa: CASSLTPGRWGTGELFF

d_call: TRBD2
j_call: TRBJ2-5
v_call: TRBV6-5
clone_size: NA
cdr3_nt: TGTGCCAGCAGTTCCCTTGTTAGCGGGGGGTTGAGGGAGACCCAGTACTTC
cdr3_aa: CASSSLVSGGLRETQYF

d_call: TRBD1
j_call: TRBJ2-7
v_call: TRBV4-1
clone_size: NA
cdr3_nt: TGCGCCAGCAGCCAAGCGGACAGGGAAGAGCAGTACTTC
cdr3_aa: CASSQADREEQYF

d_call: NA
j_call: TRBJ2-1
v_call: TRBV15
clone_size: NA
cdr3_nt: TGTGCCACCAGCAGAGATGTAACAGCCTCCTACAATGAGCAGTTCTTC
cdr3_aa: CATSRDVTASYNEQFF

d_call: TRBD1
j_call: TRBJ1-5
v_call: TRBV12-3/TRBV12-4
clone_size: few
cdr3_nt: TGTGCCAGCAGCCAGGGGGAAAATCAGCCCCAGCATTTT
cdr3_aa: CASSQGENQPQHF

d_call: NA
j_call: TRBJ1-1
v_call: TRBV7-3
clone_size: many
cdr3_nt: TGTGCCAGCAGCTTTAGCATGGTTCCGAGCACTGAAGCTTTCTTT
cdr3_aa: CASSFSMVPSTEAFF

d_call: NA
j_call: TRBJ2-7
v_call: TRBV28
clone_size: few
cdr3_nt: TGTGCCAGCAGCCGGGACTCAAGTGAGCAGTACTTC
cdr3_aa: CASSRDSSEQYF

d_call: TRBD1
j_call: TRBJ2-3
v_call: TRBV6-5
clone_size: NA
cdr3_nt: TGTGCCAGCAGGGATCGGGACAGGCGCACAGATACGCAGTATTTT
cdr3_aa: CASRDRDRRTDTQYF

d_call: NA
j_call: TRBJ2-3
v_call: TRBV24-1
clone_size: NA
cdr3_nt: TGTGCCACCAGTGATTCGGACAGACGCACAGATACGCAGTATTTT
cdr3_aa: CATSDSDRRTDTQYF

d_call: NA
j_call: TRBJ2-4
v_call: TRBV12-3/TRBV12-4
clone_size: NA
cdr3_nt: TGTGCCAGCAGTTTCAGGGTCGGCGCCAAAAACATTCAGTACTTC
cdr3_aa: CASSFRVGAKNIQYF

d_call: TRBD2
j_call: TRBJ2-1
v_call: TRBV4-2
clone_size: few
cdr3_nt: TGTGCCAGCAGCCAAGCGGGGACCGGGACTACCAATGAGCAGTTCTTC
cdr3_aa: CASSQAGTGTTNEQFF

d_call: NA
j_call: TRBJ1-1
v_call: TRBV9
clone_size: NA
cdr3_nt: TGTGCCAGCAGCCCCAGCGCAGTGAACACTGAAGCTTTCTTT
cdr3_aa: CASSPSAVNTEAFF

d_call: TRBD2
j_call: TRBJ2-7
v_call: TRBV5-1
clone_size: many
cdr3_nt: TGCGCCAGCAGCTTGGATACTAGCGGACCCTACGAGCAGTACTTC
cdr3_aa: CASSLDTSGPYEQYF

d_call: NA
j_call: TRBJ1-1
v_call: TRBV14
clone_size: many
cdr3_nt: TGTGCCAGCAGCCAAGAGCTGAACACTGAAGCTTTCTTT
cdr3_aa: CASSQELNTEAFF

d_call: NA
j_call: TRBJ1-6
v_call: TRBV6-5
clone_size: many
cdr3_nt: TGTGCCGTCCGGGACACCAGCTCCTATAATTCACCCCTCCACTTT
cdr3_aa: CAVRDTSSYNSPLHF

d_call: NA
j_call: TRBJ1-1
v_call: TRBV27
clone_size: few
cdr3_nt: TGTGCCAGCAGTTCCGGGGGGGGCACTGAAGCTTTCTTT
cdr3_aa: CASSSGGGTEAFF

d_call: NA
j_call: TRBJ2-7
v_call: TRBV7-6
clone_size: few
cdr3_nt: TGTGCCAGCAGCCCGAGGTCCCCTCCTAACTACGAGCAGTACTTC
cdr3_aa: CASSPRSPPNYEQYF

d_call: NA
j_call: TRBJ1-1
v_call: TRBV5-4
clone_size: few
cdr3_nt: TGTGCCAGCAGCTGGAGGGGACGCGCGAACACTGAAGCTTTCTTT
cdr3_aa: CASSWRGRANTEAFF

d_call: NA
j_call: TRBJ1-6
v_call: TRBV12-3/TRBV12-4
clone_size: many
cdr3_nt: TGTGCCAGCAGTTCCGGGACAAATTATTCACCCCTCCACTTT
cdr3_aa: CASSSGTNYSPLHF

d_call: TRBD2
j_call: TRBJ2-3
v_call: TRBV4-1
clone_size: NA
cdr3_nt: TGCGCCAGCAGCCAAGAGGGCGGGGGGGCCAGGGATACGCAGTATTTT
cdr3_aa: CASSQEGGGARDTQYF

d_call: TRBD1
j_call: TRBJ2-1
v_call: TRBV5-1
clone_size: NA
cdr3_nt: TGCGCCAGCAGCTTTGGGACAGGGGTTACCTCCAGCTACAATGAGCAGTTCTTC
cdr3_aa: CASSFGTGVTSSYNEQFF